This is a list of T cell receptor beta chains from one sample in a study of OX40 agonist ivuxolimab in advanced cancers. Sequenced by immunoSEQ multiplex PCR; TCRdb stores in-frame clones only, minus some. Counted here are approximately 76,000 clones, about 92% occurring once; the ten biggest clones make up approximately 9.3%. The input for sequencing was CD4+ or CD8+ T cells sorted from blood, taken in a trial of the OX40 agonist ivuxolimab. All receptors derive from an adult with an advanced solid tumor such as melanoma, head and neck, liver or kidney cancer. Each CDR3 is given with its conserved first and last residue. The D gene is left open where the match is weak. Clone size is stated in some rows and not others, as once, few, many or a class when expanded.

d_call clone_size j_call v_call cdr3_nt cdr3_aa
. . TRBJ1-1 TRBV14 TGTGCCAGCAGCCAGCACCTGGAGGGGACTGAAGCTTTCTTT CASSQHLEGTEAFF
. once TRBJ1-3 TRBV2 TGTGCCAGCAACCAAGGGGGGGGCGAAGGAAACACCATATATTTT CASNQGGGEGNTIYF
. . TRBJ2-7 TRBV29-1 TGCAGCGTTGGACAGTCCAATTCCTACGAGCAGTACTTC CSVGQSNSYEQYF
TRBD1 . TRBJ1-4 TRBV27 TGTGCCAGCAGCAGGCGCCCGACAGGGAGGCATGAAAAACTGTTTTTT CASSRRPTGRHEKLFF
. once TRBJ1-2 TRBV15 TGTGCCACCAGCGATAACGCGGGCCCGGCCTGGTATGGCTACACCTTC CATSDNAGPAWYGYTF
TRBD1 once TRBJ1-5 TRBV10-3 TGTGCCATCAGCGAGGTCTGGACAGGGGAGGGCCAGCCCCAGCATTTT CAISEVWTGEGQPQHF
TRBD1 . TRBJ1-4 TRBV29-1 TGCAGCGCATCACAGGGGGCGGAGGAAAAACTGTTTTTT CSASQGAEEKLFF
. . TRBJ2-3 TRBV2 TGTGCCAGCAAGTTTTTAGACCTCACAGATACGCAGTATTTT CASKFLDLTDTQYF
. . TRBJ1-2 TRBV5-1 TGCGCCAGCAGAGGGGATGGCTACACCTTC CASRGDGYTF
. . TRBJ2-1 TRBV27 TGTGCCAGCAGTTTGTCCCCTTACAATGAGCAGTTCTTC CASSLSPYNEQFF
. . TRBJ2-3 TRBV4-1 TGCGCCAGCAGCCAAGGTCCTAGCACAGATACGCAGTATTTT CASSQGPSTDTQYF
TRBD1 . TRBJ2-3 TRBV27 TGTGCCAGCAGCCACGGGACAGGGGGGGGAGATACGCAGTATTTT CASSHGTGGGDTQYF
. . TRBJ1-6 TRBV9 TGTGCCAGCAGCGCCGGACACACCAGCTCCTATAATTCACCCCTCCACTTT CASSAGHTSSYNSPLHF
. once TRBJ1-1 TRBV9 TGTGCCAGCAGCGTAGGGACAGACCATGAAGCTTTCTTT CASSVGTDHEAFF
TRBD1 . TRBJ1-2 TRBV7-8 TGTGCCAGCAGCTTAGTAGACAGGGGGCTTGGCTACACCTTC CASSLVDRGLGYTF
TRBD1 . TRBJ1-3 TRBV18 TGTGCCAGCTCAACGACAGGGGGACCTTATGGGAACACCATATATTTT CASSTTGGPYGNTIYF
. . TRBJ1-1 TRBV13 TGTGCCAGCAGCTTGTCGGATCAGGAAGCGTACACTGAAGCTTTCTTT CASSLSDQEAYTEAFF
. . TRBJ2-6 TRBV6-5 TGTGCCAGCAGTTACGACAACTCTGGGGCCAACGTCCTGACTTTC CASSYDNSGANVLTF
TRBD1 . TRBJ1-1 TRBV14 TGTGCCACCGCGGACAGGGGGTGGACTGAAGCTTTCTTT CATADRGWTEAFF
. . TRBJ2-7 TRBV28 TGTGCCAGCAGTTTCTCACACCTATACGAGCAGTACTTC CASSFSHLYEQYF
TRBD1 . TRBJ2-1 TRBV19 TGTGCCAGTAGTGACCGGGACAGGGGACTACACTCCTACAATGAGCAGTTCTTC CASSDRDRGLHSYNEQFF
TRBD2 . TRBJ2-1 TRBV27 TGTGCCAGCAGTTTATACTGGACTAGCGGGTCCAATGAGCAGTTCTTC CASSLYWTSGSNEQFF